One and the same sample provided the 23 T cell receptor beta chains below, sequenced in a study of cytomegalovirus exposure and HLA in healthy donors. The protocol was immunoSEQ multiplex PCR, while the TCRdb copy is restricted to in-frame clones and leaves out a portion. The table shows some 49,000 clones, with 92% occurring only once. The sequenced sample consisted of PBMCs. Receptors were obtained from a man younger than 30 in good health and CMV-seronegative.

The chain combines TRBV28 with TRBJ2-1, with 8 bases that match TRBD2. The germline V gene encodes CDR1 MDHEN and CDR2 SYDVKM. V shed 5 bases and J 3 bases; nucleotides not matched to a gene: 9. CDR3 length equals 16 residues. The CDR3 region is CASSLPTGGVYNEQFF. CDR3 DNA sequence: TGTGCCAGCAGTCTACCCACCGGGGGGGTCTACAATGAGCAGTTCTTC.

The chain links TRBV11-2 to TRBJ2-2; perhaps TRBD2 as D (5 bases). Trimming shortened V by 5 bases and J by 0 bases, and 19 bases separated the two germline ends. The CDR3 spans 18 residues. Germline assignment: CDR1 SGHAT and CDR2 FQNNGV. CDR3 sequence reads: CASSPPPQRFANTGELFF. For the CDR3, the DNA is TGTGCCAGCAGCCCACCTCCCCAGCGGTTCGCGAACACCGGGGAGCTGTTTTTT.

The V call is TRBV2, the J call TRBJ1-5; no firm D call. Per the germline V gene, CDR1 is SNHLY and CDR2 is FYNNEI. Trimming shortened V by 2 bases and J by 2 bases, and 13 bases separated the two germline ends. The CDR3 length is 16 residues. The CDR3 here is CASSETKGGRNQPQHF. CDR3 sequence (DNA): TGTGCCAGCAGTGAAACAAAGGGAGGTCGCAATCAGCCCCAGCATTTT.

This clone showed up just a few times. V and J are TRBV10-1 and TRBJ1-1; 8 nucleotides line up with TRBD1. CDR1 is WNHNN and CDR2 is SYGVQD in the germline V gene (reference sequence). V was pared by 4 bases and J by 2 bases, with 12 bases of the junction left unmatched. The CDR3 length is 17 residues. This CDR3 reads CASSAKPGTGLNTEAFF. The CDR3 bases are TGCGCCAGCAGTGCGAAACCCGGGACAGGACTTAACACTGAAGCTTTCTTT.

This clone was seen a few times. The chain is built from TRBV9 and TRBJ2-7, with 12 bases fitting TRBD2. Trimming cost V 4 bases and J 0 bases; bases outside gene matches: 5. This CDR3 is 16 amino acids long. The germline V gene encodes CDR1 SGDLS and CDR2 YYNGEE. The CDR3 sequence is CASSFGLAGNSYEQYF. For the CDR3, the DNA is TGTGCCAGCAGCTTTGGACTAGCGGGGAACTCCTACGAGCAGTACTTC.

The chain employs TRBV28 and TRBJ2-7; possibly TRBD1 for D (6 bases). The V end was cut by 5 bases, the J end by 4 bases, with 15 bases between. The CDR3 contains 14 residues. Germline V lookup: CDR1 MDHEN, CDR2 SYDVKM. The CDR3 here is CASSRPGQPYEQYF. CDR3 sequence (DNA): TGTGCCAGCAGTCGCCCGGGACAACCTTACGAGCAGTACTTC.

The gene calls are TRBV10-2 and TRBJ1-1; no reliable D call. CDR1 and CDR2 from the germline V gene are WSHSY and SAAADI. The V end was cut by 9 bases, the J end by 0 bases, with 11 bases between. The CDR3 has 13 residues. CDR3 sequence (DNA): TGCGCCAGTAGACAACGAATGAACACTGAAGCTTTCTTT. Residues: CASRQRMNTEAFF.

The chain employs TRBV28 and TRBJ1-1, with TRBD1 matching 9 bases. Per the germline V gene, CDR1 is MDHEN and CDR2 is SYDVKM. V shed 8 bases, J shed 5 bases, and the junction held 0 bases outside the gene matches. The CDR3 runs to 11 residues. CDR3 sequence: CASDRGTEAFF. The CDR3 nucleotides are TGTGCCAGCGACAGGGGGACTGAAGCTTTCTTT.

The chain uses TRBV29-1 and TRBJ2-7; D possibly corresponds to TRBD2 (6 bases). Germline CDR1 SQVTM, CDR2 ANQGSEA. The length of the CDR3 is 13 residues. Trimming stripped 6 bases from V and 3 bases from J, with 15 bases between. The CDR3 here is CSVRGGGNYEQYF. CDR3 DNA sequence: TGCAGCGTAAGGGGAGGCGGCAACTACGAGCAGTACTTC.

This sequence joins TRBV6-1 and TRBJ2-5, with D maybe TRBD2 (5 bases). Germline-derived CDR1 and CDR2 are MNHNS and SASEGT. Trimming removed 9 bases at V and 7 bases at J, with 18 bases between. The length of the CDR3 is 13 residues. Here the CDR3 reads CASSESARGTQYF. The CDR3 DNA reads TGTGCCAGTAGCGAGTCGGCCCGCGGGACCCAGTACTTC.

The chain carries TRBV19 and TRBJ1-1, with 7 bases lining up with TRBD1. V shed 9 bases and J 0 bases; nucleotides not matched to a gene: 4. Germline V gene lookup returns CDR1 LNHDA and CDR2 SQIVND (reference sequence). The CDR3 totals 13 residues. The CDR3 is CASARGLNTEAFF. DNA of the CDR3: TGTGCCAGCGCAAGGGGGCTGAACACTGAAGCTTTCTTT. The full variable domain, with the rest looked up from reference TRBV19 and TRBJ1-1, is DGGITQSPKYLFRKEGQNVTLSCEQNLNHDAMYWYRQDPGQGLRLIYYSQIVNDFQKGDIAEGYSVSREKKESFPLTVTSAQKNPTAFYLCASARGLNTEAFFGQGTRLTVV.

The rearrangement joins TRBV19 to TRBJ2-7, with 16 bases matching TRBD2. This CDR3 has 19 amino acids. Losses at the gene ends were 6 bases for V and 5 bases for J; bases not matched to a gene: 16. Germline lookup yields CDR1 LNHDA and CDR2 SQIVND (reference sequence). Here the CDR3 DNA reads TGTGCCAGTAGCCTGGGACTAGCGGGAGGGATTTTGCAGCGGAACGAGCAGTACTTC. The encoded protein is CASSLGLAGGILQRNEQYF.

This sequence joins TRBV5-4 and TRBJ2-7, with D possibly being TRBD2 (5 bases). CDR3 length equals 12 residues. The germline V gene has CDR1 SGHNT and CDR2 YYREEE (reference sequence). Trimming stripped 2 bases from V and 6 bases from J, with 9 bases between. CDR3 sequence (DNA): TGTGCCAGCAGCTTCGGTAGCGTCGAGCAGTACTTC. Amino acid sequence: CASSFGSVEQYF.

The CDR3 protein is CASRQGAEKETQYF. In DNA, the CDR3 is TGTGCCAGCAGACAAGGGGCCGAGAAGGAGACCCAGTACTTC. V gene TRBV21-1 combines with J gene TRBJ2-5; the table's TRBD1 call for D was not verified on the DNA. TRBV21-1 is shown as a pseudogene. This CDR3 contains 14 residues.

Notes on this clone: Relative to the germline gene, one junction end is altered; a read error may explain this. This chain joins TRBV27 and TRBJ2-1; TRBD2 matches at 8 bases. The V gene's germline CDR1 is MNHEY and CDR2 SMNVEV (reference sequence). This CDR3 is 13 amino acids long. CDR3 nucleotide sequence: TGTGCCAGCAGTTTTCTAGCGGGCAATCAGCAGTTCTTC. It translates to CASSFLAGNQQFF.

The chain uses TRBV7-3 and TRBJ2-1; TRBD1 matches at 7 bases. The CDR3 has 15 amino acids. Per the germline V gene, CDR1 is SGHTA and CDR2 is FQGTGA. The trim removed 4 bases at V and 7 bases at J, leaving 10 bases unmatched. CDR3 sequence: CASSYLETGKNEQFF. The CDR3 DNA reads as TGTGCCAGCAGCTATCTAGAGACAGGGAAAAATGAGCAGTTCTTC.

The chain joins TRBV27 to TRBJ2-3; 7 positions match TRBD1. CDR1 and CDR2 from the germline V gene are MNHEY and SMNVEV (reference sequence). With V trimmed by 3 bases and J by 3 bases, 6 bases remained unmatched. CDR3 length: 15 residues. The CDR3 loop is CASSLGDRLTDTQYF. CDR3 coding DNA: TGTGCCAGCAGTTTGGGGGACAGATTGACAGATACGCAGTATTTT.

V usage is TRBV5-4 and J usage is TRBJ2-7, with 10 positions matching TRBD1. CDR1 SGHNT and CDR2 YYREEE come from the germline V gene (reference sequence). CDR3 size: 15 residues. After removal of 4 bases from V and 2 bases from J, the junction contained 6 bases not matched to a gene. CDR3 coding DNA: TGTGCCAGCAGCCTATTCGACAGGGGGCCCTACGAGCAGTACTTC. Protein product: CASSLFDRGPYEQYF.

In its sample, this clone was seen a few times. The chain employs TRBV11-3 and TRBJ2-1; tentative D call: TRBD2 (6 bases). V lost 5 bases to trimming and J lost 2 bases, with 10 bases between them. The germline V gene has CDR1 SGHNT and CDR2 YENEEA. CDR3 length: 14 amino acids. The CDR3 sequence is CASSLARAYNEQFF. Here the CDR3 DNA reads TGTGCCAGCAGCCTAGCGCGTGCCTACAATGAGCAGTTCTTC.

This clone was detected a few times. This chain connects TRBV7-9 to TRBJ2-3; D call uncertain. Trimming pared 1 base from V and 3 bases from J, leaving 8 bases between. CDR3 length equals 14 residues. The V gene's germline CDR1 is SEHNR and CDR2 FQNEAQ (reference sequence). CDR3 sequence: CASSLDPSTDTQYF. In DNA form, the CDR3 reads TGTGCCAGCAGCTTAGACCCGAGTACAGATACGCAGTATTTT.

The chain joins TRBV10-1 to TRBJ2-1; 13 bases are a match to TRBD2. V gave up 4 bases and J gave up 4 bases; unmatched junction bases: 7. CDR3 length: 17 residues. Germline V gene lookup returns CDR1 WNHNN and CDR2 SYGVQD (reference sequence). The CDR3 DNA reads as TGCGCCAGCAGTGGTCGGGGGACTAGCGGGGCGTACAATGAGCAGTTCTTC. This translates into CASSGRGTSGAYNEQFF.

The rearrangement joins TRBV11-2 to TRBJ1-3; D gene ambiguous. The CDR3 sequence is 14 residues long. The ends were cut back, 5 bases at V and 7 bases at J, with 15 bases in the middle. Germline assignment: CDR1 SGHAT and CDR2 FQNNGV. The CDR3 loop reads CASSGLAATNTIYF. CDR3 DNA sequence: TGTGCCAGCAGCGGACTGGCAGCAACTAACACCATATATTTT.

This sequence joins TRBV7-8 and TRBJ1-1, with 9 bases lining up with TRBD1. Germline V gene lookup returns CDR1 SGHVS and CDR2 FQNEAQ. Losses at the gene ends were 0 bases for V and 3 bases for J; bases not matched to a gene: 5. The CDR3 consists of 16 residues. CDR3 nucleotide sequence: TGTGCCAGCAGCTTAGCCCGGACAGGGGCCTACACTGAAGCTTTCTTT. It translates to CASSLARTGAYTEAFF.